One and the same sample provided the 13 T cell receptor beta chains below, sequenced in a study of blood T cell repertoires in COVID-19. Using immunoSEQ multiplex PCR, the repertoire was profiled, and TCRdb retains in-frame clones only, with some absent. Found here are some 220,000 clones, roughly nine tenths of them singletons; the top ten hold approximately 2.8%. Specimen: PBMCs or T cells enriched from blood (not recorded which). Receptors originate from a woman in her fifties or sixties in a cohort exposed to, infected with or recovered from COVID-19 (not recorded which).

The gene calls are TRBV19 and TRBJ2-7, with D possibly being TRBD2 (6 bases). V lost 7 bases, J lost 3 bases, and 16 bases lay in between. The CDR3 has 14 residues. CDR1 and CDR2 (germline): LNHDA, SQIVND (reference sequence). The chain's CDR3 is CASKKEGSYYEQYF. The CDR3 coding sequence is TGTGCCAGTAAAAAGGAGGGCAGCTACTACGAGCAGTACTTC.

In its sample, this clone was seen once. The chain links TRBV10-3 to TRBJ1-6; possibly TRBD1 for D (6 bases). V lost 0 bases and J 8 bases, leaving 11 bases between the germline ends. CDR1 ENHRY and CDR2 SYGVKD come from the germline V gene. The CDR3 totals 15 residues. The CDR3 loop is CAISESPKGDSPLHF. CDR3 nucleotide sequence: TGTGCCATCAGTGAGTCGCCTAAGGGGGATTCACCCCTCCACTTT.

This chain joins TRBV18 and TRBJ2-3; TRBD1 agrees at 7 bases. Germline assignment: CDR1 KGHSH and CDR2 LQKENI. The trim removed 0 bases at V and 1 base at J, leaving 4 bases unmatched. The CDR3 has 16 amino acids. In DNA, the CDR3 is TGTGCCAGCTCACCACCACGTGGACAGGGCACAGATACGCAGTATTTT. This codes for CASSPPRGQGTDTQYF.

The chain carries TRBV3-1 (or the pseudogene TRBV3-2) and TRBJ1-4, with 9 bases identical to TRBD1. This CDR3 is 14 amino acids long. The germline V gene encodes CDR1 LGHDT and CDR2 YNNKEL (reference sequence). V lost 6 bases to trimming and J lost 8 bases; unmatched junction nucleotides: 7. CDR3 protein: CASSRQGVEEKLFF. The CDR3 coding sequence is TGTGCCAGCAGTCGACAGGGGGTTGAAGAAAAACTGTTTTTT.

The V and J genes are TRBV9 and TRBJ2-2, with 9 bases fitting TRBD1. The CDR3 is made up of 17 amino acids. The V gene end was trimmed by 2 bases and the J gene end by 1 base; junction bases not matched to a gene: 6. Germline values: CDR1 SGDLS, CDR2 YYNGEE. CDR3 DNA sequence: TGTGCCAGCAGCGTCCTTTGGGGACAGGGGAACACCGGGGAGCTGTTTTTT. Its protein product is CASSVLWGQGNTGELFF. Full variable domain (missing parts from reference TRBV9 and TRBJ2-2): DSGVTQTPKHLITATGQRVTLRCSPRSGDLSVYWYQQSLDQGLQFLIQYYNGEERAKGNILERFSAQQFPDLHSELNLSSLELGDSALYFCASSVLWGQGNTGELFFGEGSRLTVL.

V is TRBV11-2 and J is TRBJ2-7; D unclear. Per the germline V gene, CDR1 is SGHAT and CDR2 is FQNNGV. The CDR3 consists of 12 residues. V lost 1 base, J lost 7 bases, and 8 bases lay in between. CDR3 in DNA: TGTGCCAGCAGCTTAGCAGGCCGGGAGCAGTACTTC. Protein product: CASSLAGREQYF. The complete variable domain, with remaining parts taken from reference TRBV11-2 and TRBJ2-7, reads EAGVAQSPRYKIIEKRQSVAFWCNPISGHATLYWYQQILGQGPKLLIQFQNNGVVDDSQLPKDRFSAERLKGVDSTLKIQPAKLEDSAVYLCASSLAGREQYFGPGTRLTVT.

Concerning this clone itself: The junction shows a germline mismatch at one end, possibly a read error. DNA of the CDR3: TGTGCCAGCAGCCCCGGTGGGACCCGCGGGGTGCTGTTTTTT. Protein product: CASSPGGTRGVLFF. V usage is TRBV7-2 and J usage is TRBJ2-2; D is possibly TRBD2 (6 bases). This CDR3 comprises 14 residues. Germline CDR1 SGHTA, CDR2 FQGNSA.

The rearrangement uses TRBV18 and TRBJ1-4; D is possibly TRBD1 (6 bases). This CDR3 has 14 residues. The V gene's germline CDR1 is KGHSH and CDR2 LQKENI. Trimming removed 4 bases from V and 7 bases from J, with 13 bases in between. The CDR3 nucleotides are TGTGCCAGCTCACAGGGGGTCGAGGGTGAAAAACTGTTTTTT. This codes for CASSQGVEGEKLFF.

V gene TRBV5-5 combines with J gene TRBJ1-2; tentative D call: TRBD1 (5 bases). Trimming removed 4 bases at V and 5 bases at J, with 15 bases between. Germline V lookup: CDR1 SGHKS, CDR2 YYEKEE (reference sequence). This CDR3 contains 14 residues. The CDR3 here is CASSPMGTSYGYTF. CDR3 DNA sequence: TGTGCCAGCAGCCCAATGGGGACTTCTTATGGCTACACCTTC.

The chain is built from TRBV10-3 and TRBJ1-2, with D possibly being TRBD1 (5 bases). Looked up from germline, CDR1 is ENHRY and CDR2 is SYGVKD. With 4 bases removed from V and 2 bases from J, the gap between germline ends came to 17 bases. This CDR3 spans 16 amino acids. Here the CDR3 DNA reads TGTGCCATCAGTGGGGCAACGGGGGAAATAAACTATGGCTACACCTTC. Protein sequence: CAISGATGEINYGYTF.

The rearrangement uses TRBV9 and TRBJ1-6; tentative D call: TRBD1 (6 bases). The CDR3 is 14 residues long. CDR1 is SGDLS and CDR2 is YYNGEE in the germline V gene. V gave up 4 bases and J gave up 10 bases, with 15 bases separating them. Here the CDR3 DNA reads TGTGCCAGCAGCTTGGACAGAAAGTACTCACCCCTCCACTTT. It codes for CASSLDRKYSPLHF.

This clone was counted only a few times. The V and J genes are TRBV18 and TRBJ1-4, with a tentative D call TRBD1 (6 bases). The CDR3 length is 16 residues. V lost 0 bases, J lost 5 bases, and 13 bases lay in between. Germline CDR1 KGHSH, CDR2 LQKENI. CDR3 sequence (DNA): TGTGCCAGCTCACCACCTCAGGGGTCGTCAAATGAAAAACTGTTTTTT. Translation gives CASSPPQGSSNEKLFF.

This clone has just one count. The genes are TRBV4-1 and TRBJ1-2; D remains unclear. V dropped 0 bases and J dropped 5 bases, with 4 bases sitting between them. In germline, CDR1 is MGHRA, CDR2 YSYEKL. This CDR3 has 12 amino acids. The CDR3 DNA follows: TGCGCCAGCAGCCAAGAAGCTTATGGCTACACCTTC. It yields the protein CASSQEAYGYTF.